The next 21 T cell receptor beta chains were all read from a single sample in a study of control samples from healthy donors and cancer patients. The assay was immunoSEQ multiplex PCR, and TCRdb's table has in-frame clones only and misses some. Of 400,000 to 500,000 clones listed, around 90% are singletons. Material: PBMCs. The receptors derive from a man aged 35 to 55 with head and neck cancer.

The chain recombines TRBV11-2 with TRBJ1-3, with D possibly being TRBD1 (5 bases). The V and J ends lost 5 bases and 0 bases respectively, with 17 bases between them. CDR1 and CDR2 from the germline V gene are SGHAT and FQNNGV. The CDR3 covers 17 residues. CDR3 coding DNA: TGTGCCAGCAGCCGAACCAGGGCACGCCGCTCTGGAAACACCATATATTTT. Translation gives CASSRTRARRSGNTIYF.

The chain has TRBV4-1 and TRBJ2-5; 8 bases are shared with TRBD2. CDR3 length equals 15 residues. The germline V gene encodes CDR1 MGHRA and CDR2 YSYEKL. The V gene end was trimmed by 3 bases and the J gene end by 1 base; junction bases not matched to a gene: 4. The CDR3, as DNA: TGCGCCAGCAGCCATCCGGGGGGGGGCCAAGAGACCCAGTACTTC. Translating it yields CASSHPGGGQETQYF.

The rearrangement links TRBV2 to TRBJ1-3, with D unresolved. This CDR3 is built from 13 residues. The V end lost 5 bases, the J end lost 3 bases, and 8 bases lay between the germline ends. Germline V gives CDR1 SNHLY, CDR2 FYNNEI. The CDR3 protein is CASSSGLGNTIYF. The CDR3 DNA reads as TGTGCCAGCAGTTCAGGACTTGGAAACACCATATATTTT. The variable domain in full, completed from reference TRBV2 and TRBJ1-3, reads EPEVTQTPSHQVTQMGQEVILRCVPISNHLYFYWYRQILGQKVEFLVSFYNNEISEKSEIFDDQFSVERPDGSNFTLKIRSTKLEDSAMYFCASSSGLGNTIYFGEGSWLTVV.

V and J are TRBV5-6 and TRBJ2-2; D may be TRBD2 (5 bases). The germline gives CDR1 SGHDT, CDR2 YYEEEE. V was cut by 4 bases and J by 7 bases, with 14 bases left in between. This CDR3 contains 14 residues. CDR3 sequence (DNA): TGTGCCAGCAGCCCCCTCACGGGGAACGGGGAGCTGTTTTTT. Amino acids: CASSPLTGNGELFF.

The rearrangement uses TRBV10-3 and TRBJ1-6; no reliable D call. The ends were cut back, 2 bases at V and 8 bases at J, with 7 bases in the middle. Germline CDR1 reads ENHRY; CDR2 reads SYGVKD. This CDR3 has 13 amino acids. This CDR3 is CAISEKGDSPLHF. CDR3 sequence (DNA): TGTGCCATCAGTGAGAAGGGAGATTCACCCCTCCACTTT.

The chain couples TRBV9 to TRBJ1-5; D is possibly TRBD1 (5 bases). The germline V gene has CDR1 SGDLS and CDR2 YYNGEE. Trimming took off 7 bases at V and 0 bases at J, with 14 bases between the two ends. The CDR3 is 15 residues long. As DNA, the CDR3 is TGTGCCAGCTCCGGGTGGGGGGATAGCAATCAGCCCCAGCATTTT. Translation: CASSGWGDSNQPQHF. The complete variable domain, with remaining parts taken from reference TRBV9 and TRBJ1-5, reads DSGVTQTPKHLITATGQRVTLRCSPRSGDLSVYWYQQSLDQGLQFLIQYYNGEERAKGNILERFSAQQFPDLHSELNLSSLELGDSALYFCASSGWGDSNQPQHFGDGTRLSIL.

This clone was detected a few times. Different DNA sequences within this sample yield the same CDR3. The gene calls are TRBV28 and TRBJ1-5; TRBD1 matches 7 bases. The CDR3 totals 15 residues. Germline loops: CDR1 MDHEN, CDR2 SYDVKM. V lost 5 bases, J lost 6 bases, and 10 bases stayed unmatched. CDR3 sequence: CASSPRTGGGQPQHF. In DNA, the CDR3 is TGTGCCAGCAGTCCACGGACAGGAGGTGGTCAGCCCCAGCATTTT.

CDR3 sequence reads: CSVAAGGNQPQHF. The CDR3 DNA sequence: TGCAGCGTGGCTGCCGGCGGGAATCAGCCCCAGCATTTT. The V and J genes are TRBV29-1 and TRBJ1-5, with D hard to call. The CDR3 is made up of 13 amino acids. CDR1 and CDR2 from the germline V gene are SQVTM and ANQGSEA. Trimming removed 6 bases from V and 4 bases from J, with 13 bases in between.

The chain combines TRBV28 with TRBJ2-2; D gene unclear. Germline assignment: CDR1 MDHEN and CDR2 SYDVKM. Trimming pared 3 bases from V and 1 base from J, leaving 12 bases between. This CDR3 is 16 amino acids long. The CDR3 spells CASSFPVGWNTGELFF. The CDR3 nucleotides read TGTGCCAGCAGTTTCCCCGTAGGATGGAACACCGGGGAGCTGTTTTTT.

The chain recombines TRBV5-5 with TRBJ2-2, with D uncertain. The CDR3 is made up of 14 amino acids. The V end lost 1 base, the J end lost 1 base, and 5 bases lay between the germline ends. Germline V CDR1 and CDR2: SGHKS, YYEKEE (reference sequence). The CDR3 loop is CASSLLVNTGELFF. CDR3 sequence (DNA): TGTGCCAGCAGCTTGTTGGTGAACACCGGGGAGCTGTTTTTT.

This rearrangement joins TRBV7-3 to TRBJ1-2; 10 positions agree with TRBD1. CDR3 length: 15 amino acids. CDR1 is SGHTA and CDR2 is FQGTGA in the germline V gene. V was clipped by 5 bases and J by 4 bases; unmatched bases: 7. As DNA, the CDR3 is TGTGCCAGCAGCACCGGGACAGGGGACATCTATGGCTACACCTTC. Protein sequence: CASSTGTGDIYGYTF.

The gene calls are TRBV19 and TRBJ2-7; 10 bases are shared with TRBD2. Germline trimming cut 5 bases from V and 3 bases from J; bases unmatched to any gene: 4. This CDR3 has 14 residues. CDR1 is LNHDA and CDR2 is SQIVND in the germline V gene (reference sequence). The CDR3 DNA is TGTGCCAGTAGTCGGTCTAGCGGGAGCTACGAGCAGTACTTC. Translation gives CASSRSSGSYEQYF.

V gene TRBV30 combines with J gene TRBJ1-4, with TRBD1 as a possible D gene (5 bases). This CDR3 has 16 amino acids. Germline V gene lookup returns CDR1 GTSNPN and CDR2 SVGIG (reference sequence). Between the trimmed V and J ends, which lost 2 bases and 4 bases, there was a span of 17 bases. The CDR3 here is CAWSPIPRQFNEKLFF. The CDR3 nucleotides are TGTGCCTGGAGTCCAATCCCCCGACAGTTTAATGAAAAACTGTTTTTT. Using reference TRBV30 and TRBJ1-4 for the parts outside the CDR3, the full variable domain is SQTIHQWPATLVQPVGSPLSLECTVEGTSNPNLYWYRQAAGRGLQLLFYSVGIGQISSEVPQNLSASRPQDRQFILSSKKLLLSDSGFYLCAWSPIPRQFNEKLFFGSGTQLSVL.

This clone was recorded a few times. V is TRBV4-2 and J is TRBJ1-5; D is ambiguous. The CDR3 has 12 amino acids. Trimming took off 0 bases at V and 7 bases at J, with 4 bases between the two ends. Germline V gene lookup returns CDR1 LGHNA and CDR2 YNFKEQ. The CDR3 DNA reads as TGTGCCAGCAGCCAAGAAGACCAGCCCCAGCATTTT. This encodes CASSQEDQPQHF.

This sequence joins TRBV4-3 and TRBJ2-7; D possibly uses TRBD1 or TRBD2 (5 bases each). Germline CDR1 is LGHNA and CDR2 is YSLEER. The CDR3 spans 17 residues. V was cut by 1 base and J by 4 bases, with 20 bases left in between. The CDR3 coding sequence is TGCGCCAGCAGCCAAGTCTGGGATCCGGGACGAGGATACGAGCAGTACTTC. It is translated as CASSQVWDPGRGYEQYF.

V is TRBV28 and J is TRBJ1-6; D gene uncertain. The germline gives CDR1 MDHEN, CDR2 SYDVKM. This CDR3 region has 14 residues. Trimming left V 3 bases short and J 8 bases short, with 11 bases between. The CDR3 bases are TGTGCCAGCAGTTTGGGAACGGCGCATTCACCCCTCCACTTT. Its protein product is CASSLGTAHSPLHF.

This chain joins TRBV9 and TRBJ2-1; TRBD1 might be the D (6 bases). The CDR3 totals 13 residues. V was trimmed by 2 bases and J by 7 bases, leaving 10 bases between them. Germline CDR1 and CDR2: SGDLS and YYNGEE. For the CDR3, the DNA is TGTGCCAGCAGCGTTTCACAGGGTAATGAGCAGTTCTTC. It translates to CASSVSQGNEQFF. The variable domain in full, completed from reference TRBV9 and TRBJ2-1, reads DSGVTQTPKHLITATGQRVTLRCSPRSGDLSVYWYQQSLDQGLQFLIQYYNGEERAKGNILERFSAQQFPDLHSELNLSSLELGDSALYFCASSVSQGNEQFFGPGTRLTVL.

This clone was recorded a few times. The J gene is TRBJ1-1, the V gene TRBV6-1; a possible D gene is TRBD1 (6 bases). Germline V gives CDR1 MNHNS, CDR2 SASEGT. The CDR3 is 12 residues long. Trimming left V 2 bases short and J 11 bases short, with 12 bases between. The CDR3: CASSELGQRAFF. The CDR3 nucleotides are TGTGCCAGCAGTGAACTTGGACAGAGGGCTTTCTTT.

The CDR3 nucleotides read TGTGCCAGTAGTATAGATATTTCAGGGTCCGGGGAGCTGTTTTTT. The encoded protein is CASSIDISGSGELFF. The chain is built from TRBV19 and TRBJ2-2, with a tentative D call TRBD1 (5 bases). Germline V gives CDR1 LNHDA, CDR2 SQIVND (reference sequence). The V gene lost 0 bases and the J gene lost 6 bases, with 11 bases spanning the gap. The CDR3 is 15 residues long.

V gene TRBV11-3 combines with J gene TRBJ2-5; D may be TRBD1 or TRBD2 (5 bases each). There are 15 residues in the CDR3. Germline CDR1 SGHNT, CDR2 YENEEA. V was trimmed by 1 base and J by 4 bases, leaving 13 bases between them. The CDR3 nucleotides are TGTGCCAGCAGCTTAGGATCGCTAGGGACAGAGACCCAGTACTTC. Translated: CASSLGSLGTETQYF.

The chain has TRBV30 and TRBJ1-6; D is possibly TRBD1 (5 bases). The CDR3 sequence is 15 residues long. Trimming left V 5 bases short and J 17 bases short, with 28 bases between. Germline CDR1 and CDR2: GTSNPN and SVGIG (reference sequence). CDR3 sequence: CAWGHLGREPPHIHF. The CDR3 coding sequence is TGTGCCTGGGGTCATCTCGGCAGGGAGCCCCCCCATATCCACTTT.